This entry features one TCR beta chain sequence. This clone was observed a handful of times. Its antigen is unknown. Base qualities are not recorded, but no much larger clone differs from it by a single base. The immunoSEQ Assay, a bias-controlled multiplex PCR, was used to amplify TCRbeta CDR3 regions from genomic DNA. In the authors' own workflow: The number of nucleated cells in each sample was estimated by amplification of reference gene primers within the assay. To quantify the absolute abundance of each unique TCRbeta CDR3 rearrangement, sequence reads were collapsed and filtered. For each sample, productive Simpson clonality was calculated by taking the square root of Simpson's diversity index across productive rearrangements. In TCRdb, the immuneACCESS table is reduced to in-frame sequences with V and J assigned. These tables do not hold every clone; where another copy was compared, an unresolved V gene accounts for under half, and the others remain unexplained. The V and J calls and the clone size are those of that table, but D and trimming were determined from the DNA. The sample includes 120,000 to 150,000 clones, with around 85% observed a single time. The top ten clones comprise about 8% of the sample.

One collaborating source in Seattle enrolled patients during active infection and followed them longitudinally through the course of disease. Each collaborating institution followed its own protocols to collect whole blood in K2EDTA tubes. For TCRbeta analysis, collaborators shipped samples as frozen whole blood, isolated PBMCs, or DNA extracted from either of those sample types. The entry originates in a study of blood T cell repertoires in COVID-19 (dated by TCRdb to between 2020 and 2021). Study-level background: The collaborator samples originated in the United States, Italy and Spain and spanned the acute and convalescent phases of COVID-19. The prospective study material was composed of cDNA or gDNA derived from T cells, B-cell-depleted T cells, or PBMCs. Deeply sampled blood TCRbeta repertoires from subjects exposed to, actively infected with, or recovered from COVID-19 were included in the dataset. The repertoires were released in a freely available public database meant as a resource for research on the immune response to SARS-CoV-2. The samples were drawn from two sources: the first 160 participants of the ongoing ImmuneRACE study, and 1,254 subjects contributed by 6 global collaborators. A de-identified subject ID, COVID-19 status, age in years and sex were almost always included in the sample metadata. Where HLA class I and class II types were available, the types were taken from metadata supplied by the sample provider, not from assay-based typing. General findings and caveats noted by the study authors: Clinical and demographic metadata were provided uncurated, with the amount varying by source and participant.

The CDR3 holds 15 amino acids from the cysteine to the phenylalanine. Only the CDR3 part of the read is kept: 45 bases, read in frame from the first base. As encoded in the germline V gene, CDR1 is SGHTA while CDR2 is FQGTGA. Trimming takes 2 bases from V and 1 base from J, and the germline ends sit 11 bases apart. Sample: peripheral blood. Rearrangement joined TRBV7-3 to TRBJ2-5; the D gene cannot be named for sure. The sequence was obtained from an older woman with COVID-19, enrolled during active disease. The sequenced DNA: TGTGCCAGCAGCTTACCACAAACCTCCCAAGAGACCCAGTACTTC. The resulting protein is CASSLPQTSQETQYF.